The 5 T cell receptor beta chains reported below all come from one sample, sequenced in a study of blood T cell repertoires in COVID-19 (dated by TCRdb to about 2020). The library came from the immunoSEQ multiplex PCR assay. TCRdb mirrors the immuneACCESS table, restricted to in-frame sequences. Some clones are absent from its copies; in checked studies, under half trace to an unresolved V gene, and the reason for the others is unknown. A total of 150,000 to 200,000 clones appear in this sample, 80% to 90% of them only once. 1.9% of the sample comes from the top ten. Sequenced input: peripheral blood. The receptor set was obtained from a man aged 18 to 29 who had recovered from COVID-19.

V usage is TRBV27 and J usage is TRBJ2-5; a weak D match, TRBD1 (6 bases). The CDR3 length is 13 residues. V was pared by 5 bases and J by 5 bases, with 12 bases between. CDR1 MNHEY and CDR2 SMNVEV come from the germline V gene (reference sequence). CDR3 in DNA: TGTGCCAGCAGTCAGGGGCAGAGGGAGACCCAGTACTTC. Translated, it gives CASSQGQRETQYF.

This clone was seen once. The V and J genes are TRBV3-1 (or the pseudogene TRBV3-2) and TRBJ2-3, with 8 positions matching TRBD1. The CDR3 spans 15 residues. CDR1 is LGHDT, CDR2 YNNKEL, per germline (reference sequence). V shed 4 bases, J shed 2 bases, and the junction held 5 bases outside the gene matches. The CDR3 sequence is CASSPGTGFTDTQYF. CDR3 nucleotide sequence: TGTGCCAGCAGCCCTGGGACAGGTTTCACAGATACGCAGTATTTT.

The chain carries TRBV27 and TRBJ1-2; 8 bases align to TRBD1. CDR3 length: 14 residues. Germline assignment: CDR1 MNHEY and CDR2 SMNVEV (reference sequence). V shed 5 bases and J 3 bases; nucleotides not matched to a gene: 5. Here the CDR3 reads CASSSGTGDYGYTF. The CDR3 DNA follows: TGTGCCAGCAGTAGTGGGACAGGCGACTATGGCTACACCTTC.

The chain joins TRBV18 to TRBJ2-3; possibly TRBD1 for D (5 bases). This CDR3 contains 15 residues. The germline CDR1 and CDR2 sequences are KGHSH and LQKENI. Trimming removed 6 bases at V and 1 base at J, with 14 bases between. CDR3 sequence reads: CASSPLKTGTDTQYF. In nucleotides, the CDR3 is TGTGCCAGCTCCCCCCTTAAGACAGGCACAGATACGCAGTATTTT. Full variable domain (missing parts from reference TRBV18 and TRBJ2-3): NAGVMQNPRHLVRRRGQEARLRCSPMKGHSHVYWYRQLPEEGLKFMVYLQKENIIDESGMPKERFSAEFPKEGPSILRIQQVVRGDSAAYFCASSPLKTGTDTQYFGPGTRLTVL.

This clone came up a few times. The gene calls are TRBV19 and TRBJ2-3, with 7 bases aligning to TRBD2. Germline values: CDR1 LNHDA, CDR2 SQIVND (reference sequence). The trim removed 6 bases at V and 0 bases at J, leaving 12 bases unmatched. The CDR3 is 17 amino acids. CDR3 in amino acids: CASRRTGAGVSTDTQYF. The DNA of the CDR3 is TGTGCCAGTAGGAGGACCGGGGCGGGAGTAAGCACAGATACGCAGTATTTT.